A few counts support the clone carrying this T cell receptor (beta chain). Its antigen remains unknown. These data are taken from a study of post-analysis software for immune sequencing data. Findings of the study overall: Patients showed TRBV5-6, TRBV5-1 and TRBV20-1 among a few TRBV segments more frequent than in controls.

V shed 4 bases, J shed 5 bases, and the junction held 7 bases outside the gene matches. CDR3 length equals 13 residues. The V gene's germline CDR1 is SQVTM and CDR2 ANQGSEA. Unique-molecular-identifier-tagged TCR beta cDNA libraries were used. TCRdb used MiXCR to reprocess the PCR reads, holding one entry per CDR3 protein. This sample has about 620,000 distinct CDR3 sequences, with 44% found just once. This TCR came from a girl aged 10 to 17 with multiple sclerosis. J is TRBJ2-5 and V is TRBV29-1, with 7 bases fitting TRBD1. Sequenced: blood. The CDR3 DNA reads TGCAGCGTTGTCCGCGGACAGGTCGAGACCCAGTACTTC. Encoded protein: CSVVRGQVETQYF.